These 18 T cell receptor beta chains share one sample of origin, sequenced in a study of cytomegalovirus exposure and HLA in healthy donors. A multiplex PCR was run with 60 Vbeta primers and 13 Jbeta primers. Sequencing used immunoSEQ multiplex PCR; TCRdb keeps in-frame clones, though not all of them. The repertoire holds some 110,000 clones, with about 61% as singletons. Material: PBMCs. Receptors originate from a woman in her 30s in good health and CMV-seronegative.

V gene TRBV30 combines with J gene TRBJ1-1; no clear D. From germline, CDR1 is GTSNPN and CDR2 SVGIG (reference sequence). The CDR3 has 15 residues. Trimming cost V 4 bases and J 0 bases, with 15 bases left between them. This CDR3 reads CAWNRAGNLNTEAFF. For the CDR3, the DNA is TGTGCCTGGAATCGCGCAGGAAATTTGAACACTGAAGCTTTCTTT.

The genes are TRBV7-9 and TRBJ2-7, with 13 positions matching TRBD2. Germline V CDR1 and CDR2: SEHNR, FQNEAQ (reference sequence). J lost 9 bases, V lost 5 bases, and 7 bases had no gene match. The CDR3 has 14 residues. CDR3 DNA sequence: TGTGCCAGCAGCCCCGGACTAGCGGGAGCGGTGCAGTACTTC. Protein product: CASSPGLAGAVQYF.

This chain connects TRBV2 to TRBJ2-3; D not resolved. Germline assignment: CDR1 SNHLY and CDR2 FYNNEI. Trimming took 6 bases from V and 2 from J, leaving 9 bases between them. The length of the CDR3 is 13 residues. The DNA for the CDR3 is TGTGCCAGCAGCTATCGTTTCACAGATACGCAGTATTTT. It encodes CASSYRFTDTQYF.

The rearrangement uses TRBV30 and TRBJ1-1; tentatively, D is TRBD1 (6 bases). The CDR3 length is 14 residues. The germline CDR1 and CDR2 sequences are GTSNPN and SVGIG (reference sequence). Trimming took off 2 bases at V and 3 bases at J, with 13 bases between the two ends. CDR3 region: CAWSPTQGYTEAFF. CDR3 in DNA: TGTGCCTGGAGTCCAACGCAGGGGTACACTGAAGCTTTCTTT.

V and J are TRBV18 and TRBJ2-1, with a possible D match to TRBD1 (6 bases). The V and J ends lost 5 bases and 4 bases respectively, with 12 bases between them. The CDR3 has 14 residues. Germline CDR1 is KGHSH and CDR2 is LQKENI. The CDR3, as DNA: TGTGCCAGCTCATATATACAGGGATACAATGAGCAGTTCTTC. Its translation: CASSYIQGYNEQFF.

The DNA of the CDR3 is TGTGCCAGCAGCGGCGGGAGGGAGGCGAGAGGAAACACCATATATTTT. It is translated as CASSGGREARGNTIYF. V usage is TRBV5-6 and J usage is TRBJ1-3, with D hard to call. Germline CDR1 and CDR2: SGHDT and YYEEEE. This CDR3 region has 16 residues. V lost 4 bases, J lost 4 bases, and 18 bases lay in between.

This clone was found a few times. CDR3 residues: CSVGPGQGMNTEAFF. CDR3 coding DNA: TGCAGCGTGGGGCCCGGACAGGGAATGAACACTGAAGCTTTCTTT. The V call is TRBV29-1, the J call TRBJ1-1; 8 nucleotides align to TRBD1. CDR3 length: 15 residues. From germline, CDR1 is SQVTM and CDR2 ANQGSEA. J lost 0 bases, V lost 6 bases, and 9 bases had no gene match.

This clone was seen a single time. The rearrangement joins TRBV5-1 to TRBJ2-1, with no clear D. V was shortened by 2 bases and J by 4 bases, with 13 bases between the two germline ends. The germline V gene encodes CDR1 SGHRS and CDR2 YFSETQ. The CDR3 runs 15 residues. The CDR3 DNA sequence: TGCGCCAGCAGCTTACGCGGAGCCACATACAATGAGCAGTTCTTC. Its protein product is CASSLRGATYNEQFF.

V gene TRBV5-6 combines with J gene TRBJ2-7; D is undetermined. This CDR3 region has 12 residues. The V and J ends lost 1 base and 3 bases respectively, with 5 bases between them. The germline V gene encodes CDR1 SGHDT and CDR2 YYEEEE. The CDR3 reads CASSLQIYEQYF. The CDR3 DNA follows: TGTGCCAGCAGCTTGCAAATCTACGAGCAGTACTTC.

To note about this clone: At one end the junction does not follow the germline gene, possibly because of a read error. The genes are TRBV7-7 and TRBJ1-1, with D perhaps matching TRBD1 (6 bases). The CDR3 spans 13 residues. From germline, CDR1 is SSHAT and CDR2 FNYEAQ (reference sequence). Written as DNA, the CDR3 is TGTGCTAGCAGCTTATCAGGGGCCACTGAAGCTTTCTTT. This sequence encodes CASSLSGATEAFF.

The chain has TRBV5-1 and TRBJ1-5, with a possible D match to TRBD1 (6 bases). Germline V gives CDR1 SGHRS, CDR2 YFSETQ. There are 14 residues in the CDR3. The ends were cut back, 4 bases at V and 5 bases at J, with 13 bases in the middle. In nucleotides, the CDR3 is TGCGCCAGCAGCCTCATGGGGGCTGATCAGCCCCAGCATTTT. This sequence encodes CASSLMGADQPQHF.

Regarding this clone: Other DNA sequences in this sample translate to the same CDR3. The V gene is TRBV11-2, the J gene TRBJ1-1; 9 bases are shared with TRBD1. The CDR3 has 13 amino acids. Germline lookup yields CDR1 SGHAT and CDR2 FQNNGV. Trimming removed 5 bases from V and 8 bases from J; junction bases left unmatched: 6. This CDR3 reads CASSRTGGTEAFF. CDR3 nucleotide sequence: TGTGCCAGCAGCCGAACAGGGGGCACCGAAGCTTTCTTT.

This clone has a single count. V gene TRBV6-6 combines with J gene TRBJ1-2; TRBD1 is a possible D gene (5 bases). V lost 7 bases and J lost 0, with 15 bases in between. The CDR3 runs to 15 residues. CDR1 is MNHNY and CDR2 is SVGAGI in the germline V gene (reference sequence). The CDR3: CASNPGNTPNYGYTF. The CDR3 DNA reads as TGTGCCAGCAACCCAGGGAATACTCCTAACTATGGCTACACCTTC.

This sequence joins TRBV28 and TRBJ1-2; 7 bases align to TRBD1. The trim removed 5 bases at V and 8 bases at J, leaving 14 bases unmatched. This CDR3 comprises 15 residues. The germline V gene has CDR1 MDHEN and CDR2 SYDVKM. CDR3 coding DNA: TGTGCCAGCAGTCGACAGGGCCGCTTTATGGTCGGCTACACCTTC. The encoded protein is CASSRQGRFMVGYTF.

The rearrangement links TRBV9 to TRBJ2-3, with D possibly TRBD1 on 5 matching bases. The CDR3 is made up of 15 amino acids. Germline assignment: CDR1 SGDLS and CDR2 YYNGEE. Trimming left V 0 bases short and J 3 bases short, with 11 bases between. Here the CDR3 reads CASSVEPGLTDTQYF. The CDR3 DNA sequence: TGTGCCAGCAGCGTAGAACCAGGGCTGACAGATACGCAGTATTTT.

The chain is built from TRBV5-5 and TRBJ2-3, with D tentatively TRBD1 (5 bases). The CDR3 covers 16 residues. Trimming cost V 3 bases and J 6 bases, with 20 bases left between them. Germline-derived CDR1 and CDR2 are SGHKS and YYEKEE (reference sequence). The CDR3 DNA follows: TGTGCCAGCAGCTACCTCAGGGTCCTCACGATGGATACGCAGTATTTT. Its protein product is CASSYLRVLTMDTQYF.

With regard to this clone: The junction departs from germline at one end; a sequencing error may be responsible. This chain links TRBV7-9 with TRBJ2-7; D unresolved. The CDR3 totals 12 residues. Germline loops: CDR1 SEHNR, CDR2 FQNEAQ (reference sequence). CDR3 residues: CSSSLANYEQYF. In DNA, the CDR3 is TGTTCCAGCAGCTTAGCCAACTACGAGCAGTACTTC.

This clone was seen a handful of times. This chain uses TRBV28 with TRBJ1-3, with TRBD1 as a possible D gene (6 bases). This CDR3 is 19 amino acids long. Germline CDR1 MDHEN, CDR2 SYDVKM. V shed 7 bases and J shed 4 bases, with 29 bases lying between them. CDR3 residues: CASTTLGGTTDFGGNTIYF. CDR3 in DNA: TGTGCCAGCACCACTTTAGGGGGGACTACTGATTTTGGGGGAAACACCATATATTTT.